The rows below give T cell receptor beta chains drawn from one sample of a study of cytomegalovirus exposure and HLA in healthy donors. Produced via immunoSEQ multiplex PCR; TCRdb's table is partial and in-frame only. Of around 86,000 clones listed, 60% to 80% are singletons. The specimen was PBMCs. Every receptor here comes from a female donor in good health and CMV-seronegative. Each CDR3 is given with its conserved first and last residue. Each record gives: V gene, D gene, clone size, J gene, CDR3 DNA, CDR3 protein. A D gene is named only where the DNA matches it firmly. Clone size appears in some rows only: once, few, many, or a class for an expanded clone.

v_call: TRBV28; d_call: -; clone_size: once; j_call: TRBJ2-5; cdr3_nt: TGTGCCAGCAGTTTCATCCTCAGGGGATTCGAAGAGACCCAGTACTTC; cdr3_aa: CASSFILRGFEETQYF
v_call: TRBV6-1; d_call: TRBD1; clone_size: -; j_call: TRBJ2-3; cdr3_nt: TGTGCCAGCAGTGGTTCACGGACAGGGGTTAGCACAGATACGCAGTATTTT; cdr3_aa: CASSGSRTGVSTDTQYF
v_call: TRBV6-5; d_call: -; clone_size: -; j_call: TRBJ1-5; cdr3_nt: TGTGCCAGCGGATTAGGGAGCTACAATCAGCCCCAGCATTTT; cdr3_aa: CASGLGSYNQPQHF
v_call: TRBV15; d_call: TRBD2; clone_size: -; j_call: TRBJ2-3; cdr3_nt: TGTGCCACCAGGACTAGCGGGAGCACAGATACGCAGTATTTT; cdr3_aa: CATRTSGSTDTQYF
v_call: TRBV25-1; d_call: -; clone_size: -; j_call: TRBJ1-2; cdr3_nt: TGTGCCAGCAGTAAGACAGTTGATGGCTACACCTTC; cdr3_aa: CASSKTVDGYTF
v_call: TRBV30; d_call: TRBD2; clone_size: -; j_call: TRBJ2-3; cdr3_nt: TGTGCCTGGAGCGCCGGGACTAGCGGGGGCGGTGGAGATACGCAGTATTTT; cdr3_aa: CAWSAGTSGGGGDTQYF
v_call: TRBV28; d_call: TRBD2; clone_size: few; j_call: TRBJ2-3; cdr3_nt: TGTGCCAGCATTGGGACTAGCGGGGGCACAGATACGCAGTATTTT; cdr3_aa: CASIGTSGGTDTQYF
v_call: TRBV4-3; d_call: TRBD2; clone_size: -; j_call: TRBJ2-1; cdr3_nt: TGCGCCAGCAGCCAAGGACTAGCGGGGGGGAGCTCCTACAATGAGCAGTTCTTC; cdr3_aa: CASSQGLAGGSSYNEQFF
v_call: TRBV28; d_call: TRBD1; clone_size: -; j_call: TRBJ1-1; cdr3_nt: TGTGCCGGCAGCTCGGGACAGGGGAACACTGAAGCTTTCTTT; cdr3_aa: CAGSSGQGNTEAFF
v_call: TRBV7-9; d_call: -; clone_size: few; j_call: TRBJ1-1; cdr3_nt: TGTGCCAGCAGCTACTCGGTGGTCGGGACTGAAGCTTTCTTT; cdr3_aa: CASSYSVVGTEAFF
v_call: TRBV14; d_call: -; clone_size: -; j_call: TRBJ2-7; cdr3_nt: TGTGCCAGCAGCCCCAGGGGCTCTACCTACGAGCAGTACTTC; cdr3_aa: CASSPRGSTYEQYF
v_call: TRBV28; d_call: TRBD2; clone_size: -; j_call: TRBJ2-4; cdr3_nt: TGTGCCAGCAGTTTGCGACTAGCGGTTAAAAACATTCAGTACTTC; cdr3_aa: CASSLRLAVKNIQYF
v_call: TRBV6-6; d_call: TRBD1; clone_size: -; j_call: TRBJ1-2; cdr3_nt: TGTGCCAGCAGTTTCGACCGGGACAGGGGGGACTATGGCTACACCTTC; cdr3_aa: CASSFDRDRGDYGYTF
v_call: TRBV5-1; d_call: -; clone_size: -; j_call: TRBJ1-5; cdr3_nt: TGCGCCAGCAGCGAGGGTTCAGGCAATCAGCCCCAGCATTTT; cdr3_aa: CASSEGSGNQPQHF
v_call: TRBV29-1; d_call: TRBD1; clone_size: -; j_call: TRBJ2-1; cdr3_nt: TGCAGCGGTCGACAGGGGTCACAATACAATGAGCAGTTCTTC; cdr3_aa: CSGRQGSQYNEQFF
v_call: TRBV2; d_call: TRBD2; clone_size: few; j_call: TRBJ2-5; cdr3_nt: TGTGCCAGCAGCTTTGGACTAGCGGGGGGGCCGGTGGCAGAGACCCAGTACTTC; cdr3_aa: CASSFGLAGGPVAETQYF
v_call: TRBV29-1; d_call: -; clone_size: -; j_call: TRBJ2-3; cdr3_nt: TGCAGCGTTGATCAGGGGTTGATAGATACGCAGTATTTT; cdr3_aa: CSVDQGLIDTQYF
v_call: TRBV28; d_call: TRBD1; clone_size: -; j_call: TRBJ1-1; cdr3_nt: TGTGCCAGCAGTTTACCCCCAAGACAGGGGGCTATTGGAGCTTTCTTT; cdr3_aa: CASSLPPRQGAIGAFF
v_call: TRBV7-9; d_call: -; clone_size: once; j_call: TRBJ1-6; cdr3_nt: TGTGCCAGCAGCTTAGAACGGAGCTGGAATTCACCCCTCCACTTT; cdr3_aa: CASSLERSWNSPLHF
v_call: TRBV28; d_call: TRBD1; clone_size: -; j_call: TRBJ1-2; cdr3_nt: TGTGCCAGCGGGACAGGGGGGAGAAAGGCTGGCTACACCTTC; cdr3_aa: CASGTGGRKAGYTF
v_call: TRBV29-1; d_call: -; clone_size: few; j_call: TRBJ1-1; cdr3_nt: TGCAGCGTTGACGGGAACACTGAAGCTTTCTTT; cdr3_aa: CSVDGNTEAFF
v_call: TRBV30; d_call: -; clone_size: -; j_call: TRBJ2-2; cdr3_nt: TGTGCCTGCACTCCGGGGGTTAGGAACACCGGGGAGCTGTTTTTT; cdr3_aa: CACTPGVRNTGELFF
v_call: TRBV28; d_call: TRBD2; clone_size: -; j_call: TRBJ2-1; cdr3_nt: TGTGCCATCCAAGCGGGGGAGACGTACAATGAGCAGTTCTTC; cdr3_aa: CAIQAGETYNEQFF
v_call: TRBV6-1; d_call: TRBD2; clone_size: -; j_call: TRBJ2-7; cdr3_nt: TGTGCCAGCAGTGCCTTAGCGGGAGGTGGCGAGCAGTACTTC; cdr3_aa: CASSALAGGGEQYF
v_call: TRBV7-2; d_call: TRBD1; clone_size: -; j_call: TRBJ2-1; cdr3_nt: TGTGCCAGCAGCCCCTGGAATTCGACAGGGGAATACAATGAGCAGTTCTTC; cdr3_aa: CASSPWNSTGEYNEQFF
v_call: TRBV6-5; d_call: -; clone_size: once; j_call: TRBJ2-4; cdr3_nt: TGTGCCAGCAGTTACGGCATGGGGGCGGCCAAAAACATTCAGTACTTC; cdr3_aa: CASSYGMGAAKNIQYF
v_call: TRBV6-5; d_call: -; clone_size: -; j_call: TRBJ1-1; cdr3_nt: TGTGCCAGCAGTTTTTGGGGGGAGAACACTGAAGCTTTCTTT; cdr3_aa: CASSFWGENTEAFF
v_call: TRBV28; d_call: TRBD1; clone_size: -; j_call: TRBJ2-5; cdr3_nt: TGTGCCAGCAGTGGGACAGGGGTATTAGAGACCCAGTACTTC; cdr3_aa: CASSGTGVLETQYF
v_call: TRBV13; d_call: -; clone_size: -; j_call: TRBJ1-5; cdr3_nt: TGTGCCAGCAGCTTCGGTAGCAATCAGCCCCAGCATTTT; cdr3_aa: CASSFGSNQPQHF
v_call: TRBV28; d_call: -; clone_size: -; j_call: TRBJ1-5; cdr3_nt: TGTGCCAGCATAAAAGGGGAGGATCAGCCCCAGCATTTT; cdr3_aa: CASIKGEDQPQHF
v_call: TRBV2; d_call: TRBD1; clone_size: -; j_call: TRBJ1-5; cdr3_nt: TGTGCCAGCAGTAAACAGGGGTTAGGCAATCAGCCCCAGCATTTT; cdr3_aa: CASSKQGLGNQPQHF
v_call: TRBV28; d_call: -; clone_size: -; j_call: TRBJ2-1; cdr3_nt: TGTGCCAGCAGTTTACCCCCGGGGGAGCAGTTCTTC; cdr3_aa: CASSLPPGEQFF
v_call: TRBV25-1; d_call: -; clone_size: -; j_call: TRBJ2-3; cdr3_nt: TGTGCCAGCAGTGAATACCCTACAGATACGCAGTATTTT; cdr3_aa: CASSEYPTDTQYF
v_call: TRBV6-4; d_call: TRBD1; clone_size: -; j_call: TRBJ2-6; cdr3_nt: TGTGCCAGCAGTGACGAGGAGACAGGGGGGTCTGGGGCCAACGTCCTGACTTTC; cdr3_aa: CASSDEETGGSGANVLTF
v_call: TRBV4-1; d_call: TRBD1; clone_size: once; j_call: TRBJ1-5; cdr3_nt: TGCGCCAGCAGCCAACGGACAGGGGCCATCCAGCCCCAGCATTTT; cdr3_aa: CASSQRTGAIQPQHF
v_call: TRBV5-6; d_call: TRBD1; clone_size: -; j_call: TRBJ2-7; cdr3_nt: TGTGCCATCAGCTTGGACGGGACAGAGAATTCTTACTCCTACGAGCAGTACTTC; cdr3_aa: CAISLDGTENSYSYEQYF
v_call: TRBV29-1; d_call: TRBD1; clone_size: -; j_call: TRBJ1-6; cdr3_nt: TGCAGCGCCTCATCAGGGGGGTACGGTTCACCCCTCCACTTT; cdr3_aa: CSASSGGYGSPLHF
v_call: TRBV19; d_call: -; clone_size: -; j_call: TRBJ1-4; cdr3_nt: TGTGCCAGTAGTATATGGCAGGGGAAGGAAAAACTGTTTTTT; cdr3_aa: CASSIWQGKEKLFF
v_call: TRBV7-8; d_call: -; clone_size: -; j_call: TRBJ2-7; cdr3_nt: -; cdr3_aa: CASSFGPGVPGAGGYEQYF
v_call: TRBV5-3; d_call: -; clone_size: -; j_call: TRBJ2-1; cdr3_nt: TGTGCCAGAAGCTTTAACCGGGGGTCAGCCTCCTACAATGAGCAGTTCTTC; cdr3_aa: CARSFNRGSASYNEQFF
v_call: TRBV19; d_call: -; clone_size: -; j_call: TRBJ1-2; cdr3_nt: TGTGCCAGCGGGGACTATGGCTACACCTTC; cdr3_aa: CASGDYGYTF
v_call: TRBV15; d_call: -; clone_size: few; j_call: TRBJ2-1; cdr3_nt: TGTGCCACCAGCACCTCCGGTACTAGAGATGAGCAGTTCTTC; cdr3_aa: CATSTSGTRDEQFF
v_call: TRBV7-2; d_call: TRBD1; clone_size: -; j_call: TRBJ1-1; cdr3_nt: TGTGCCAGCAGCGGTGGGGGACAGACCTCTGAAGCTTTCTTT; cdr3_aa: CASSGGGQTSEAFF
v_call: TRBV29-1; d_call: -; clone_size: -; j_call: TRBJ1-1; cdr3_nt: TGCAGCGTTGAAGATCGTGTCACTGAAGCTTTCTTT; cdr3_aa: CSVEDRVTEAFF
v_call: TRBV27; d_call: -; clone_size: once; j_call: TRBJ2-2; cdr3_nt: TGTGCCAGCAGCCCCCTTTACACCGGGGAGCTGTTTTTT; cdr3_aa: CASSPLYTGELFF